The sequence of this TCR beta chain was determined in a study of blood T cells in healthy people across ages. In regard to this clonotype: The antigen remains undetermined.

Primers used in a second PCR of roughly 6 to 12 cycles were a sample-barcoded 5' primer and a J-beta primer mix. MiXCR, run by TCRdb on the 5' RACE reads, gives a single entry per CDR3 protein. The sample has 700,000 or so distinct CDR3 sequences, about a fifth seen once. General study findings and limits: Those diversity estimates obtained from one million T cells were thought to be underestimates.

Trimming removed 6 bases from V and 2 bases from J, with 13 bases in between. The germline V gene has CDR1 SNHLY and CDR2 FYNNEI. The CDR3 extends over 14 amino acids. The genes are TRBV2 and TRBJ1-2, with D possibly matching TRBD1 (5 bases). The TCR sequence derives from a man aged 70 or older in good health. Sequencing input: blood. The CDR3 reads CASSLRDGNYGYTF. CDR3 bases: TGTGCCAGCAGCCTACGGGACGGAAACTATGGCTACACCTTC. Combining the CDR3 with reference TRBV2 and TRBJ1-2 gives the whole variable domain EPEVTQTPSHQVTQMGQEVILRCVPISNHLYFYWYRQILGQKVEFLVSFYNNEISEKSEIFDDQFSVERPDGSNFTLKIRSTKLEDSAMYFCASSLRDGNYGYTFGSGTRLTVV.